The entry below gives a single T cell receptor (beta chain) sequence along with its context. Its target is unknown. The data belong to a study of T cells in localized non-small cell lung cancer. V gave up 0 bases and J gave up 8 bases, with 1 base separating them. This CDR3 is 10 amino acids long. CDR1 MNHNS and CDR2 SASEGT come from the germline V gene. The table came from immunoSEQ multiplex PCR; TCRdb's copy has only in-frame clones and leaves some out. The sample includes 30,000 or so clones, roughly 90% of them seen just once. General study results and limits: Within adjacent lung there appeared a median 57 of the top 100 tumor clones. Uninvolved adjacent lung had more T cell clonality than any other tissue, topping tumor. One tumor region alone was sequenced, and heterogeneity therefore remains possible.

This sequence was found in a female donor aged 60 or older with stage I lung adenocarcinoma. The material was peripheral blood, obtained before any cancer treatment. The rearrangement links TRBV6-1 to TRBJ1-2; D not certain. The DNA for the CDR3 is TGTGCCAGCAGTGAAGCGGGCTACACCTTC. Its protein product is CASSEAGYTF.